These T cell receptor beta chains were read from a single sample in a study of T cell changes during pregnancy in multiple sclerosis. TCRdb's copy holds only in-frame clones and misses some; the assay was immunoSEQ multiplex PCR. The table has tens of thousands of clones, about 91% seen once. The sample in question was peripheral blood, obtained after pregnancy. These receptors were obtained from a female donor in good health, enrolled as a control in a pregnancy study. Each CDR3 is given with its conserved first and last residue. The D gene is left open where the match is weak. Only some rows state a clone size, as once, few, many or a class for expanded clones.

v_gene: TRBV11-2
abundance: NA
j_gene: TRBJ1-4
d_gene: NA
CDR3aa: CASSFIWEGATNEKLFF
CDR3nt: TGTGCCAGCAGCTTTATCTGGGAGGGTGCAACTAATGAAAAACTGTTTTTT

v_gene: TRBV6-5
abundance: NA
j_gene: TRBJ1-1
d_gene: TRBD1
CDR3aa: CASSYFLQGAGTEAFF
CDR3nt: TGTGCCAGCAGTTACTTTCTACAGGGGGCTGGGACTGAAGCTTTCTTT

v_gene: TRBV10-3
abundance: once
j_gene: TRBJ1-1
d_gene: NA
CDR3aa: CAISRGSPTEAFF
CDR3nt: TGTGCCATCAGTCGAGGCAGTCCCACTGAAGCTTTCTTT

v_gene: TRBV29-1
abundance: once
j_gene: TRBJ2-1
d_gene: TRBD1
CDR3aa: CSGPGTGGRNEQFF
CDR3nt: TGCAGCGGCCCCGGAACAGGGGGTAGAAATGAGCAGTTCTTC

v_gene: TRBV28
abundance: NA
j_gene: TRBJ2-1
d_gene: TRBD2
CDR3aa: CASRNEHGTSGTLEQFF
CDR3nt: TGTGCCAGCAGAAACGAACATGGGACTAGCGGGACCCTTGAGCAGTTCTTC

v_gene: TRBV7-2
abundance: NA
j_gene: TRBJ2-1
d_gene: NA
CDR3aa: CASSLGAGAYNEQFF
CDR3nt: TGTGCCAGCAGCTTAGGGGCAGGGGCCTACAATGAGCAGTTCTTC

v_gene: TRBV27
abundance: NA
j_gene: TRBJ2-7
d_gene: NA
CDR3aa: CASSPRLGLRTYEQYF
CDR3nt: TGTGCCAGCAGTCCCCGATTGGGACTTCGAACCTACGAGCAGTACTTC

v_gene: TRBV6-5
abundance: NA
j_gene: TRBJ2-2
d_gene: TRBD1
CDR3aa: CASRGQRTPGELFF
CDR3nt: TGTGCCAGCAGGGGACAGAGGACGCCCGGGGAGCTGTTTTTT

v_gene: TRBV7-9
abundance: NA
j_gene: TRBJ2-7
d_gene: TRBD2
CDR3aa: CASSNSGRHSYEQYF
CDR3nt: TGTGCCAGCAGCAACAGCGGGAGGCACTCCTACGAGCAGTACTTC

v_gene: TRBV19
abundance: NA
j_gene: TRBJ1-3
d_gene: NA
CDR3aa: CASMRGSGNTIYF
CDR3nt: TGTGCCAGTATGCGTGGCTCTGGAAACACCATATATTTT

v_gene: TRBV7-8
abundance: NA
j_gene: TRBJ1-3
d_gene: NA
CDR3aa: CASSLDREDTSGNTIYF
CDR3nt: TGTGCCAGCAGCTTAGATCGGGAAGACACCTCTGGAAACACCATATATTTT

v_gene: TRBV4-1
abundance: NA
j_gene: TRBJ2-2
d_gene: TRBD2
CDR3aa: CASSQDVLAGNTGELFF
CDR3nt: TGCGCCAGCAGCCAAGATGTGCTAGCGGGGAACACCGGGGAGCTGTTTTTT

v_gene: TRBV6-5
abundance: NA
j_gene: TRBJ2-7
d_gene: TRBD1
CDR3aa: CASRGDRGSHEQYF
CDR3nt: TGTGCCAGCAGGGGGGACAGGGGCTCCCACGAGCAGTACTTC

v_gene: TRBV9
abundance: NA
j_gene: TRBJ2-1
d_gene: TRBD2
CDR3aa: CASSVAGAGGLGEQFF
CDR3nt: TGTGCCAGCAGCGTAGCTGGGGCGGGAGGACTGGGTGAGCAGTTCTTC

v_gene: TRBV10-3
abundance: NA
j_gene: TRBJ2-1
d_gene: TRBD2
CDR3aa: CAIRETSGGDNEQFF
CDR3nt: TGTGCCATCCGCGAAACTAGCGGGGGCGACAATGAGCAGTTCTTC

v_gene: TRBV18
abundance: NA
j_gene: TRBJ2-5
d_gene: NA
CDR3aa: CASSPQPGKPGHF
CDR3nt: TGTGCCAGCTCACCACAGCCAGGCAAACCCGGCCACTTC

v_gene: TRBV27
abundance: NA
j_gene: TRBJ2-7
d_gene: NA
CDR3aa: CASSLMGPSGEQYF
CDR3nt: TGTGCCAGCAGTTTAATGGGTCCCTCAGGGGAGCAGTACTTC

v_gene: TRBV2
abundance: NA
j_gene: TRBJ1-1
d_gene: NA
CDR3aa: CASSELPQGGTEAFF
CDR3nt: TGTGCCAGCAGTGAATTGCCCCAGGGAGGGACTGAAGCTTTCTTT

v_gene: TRBV20-1
abundance: NA
j_gene: TRBJ1-4
d_gene: NA
CDR3aa: CSASHRTGLFF
CDR3nt: TGCAGTGCTAGCCATAGAACCGGGCTGTTTTTT

v_gene: TRBV7-6
abundance: NA
j_gene: TRBJ2-7
d_gene: NA
CDR3aa: CASSLRGAEEQYF
CDR3nt: TGTGCCAGCAGCTTACGGGGGGCGGAGGAGCAGTACTTC

v_gene: TRBV27
abundance: once
j_gene: TRBJ1-1
d_gene: TRBD1
CDR3aa: CASSLTTGGSTEAFF
CDR3nt: TGTGCCAGCAGTTTAACGACAGGGGGTAGTACTGAAGCTTTCTTT

v_gene: TRBV12-5
abundance: NA
j_gene: TRBJ2-2
d_gene: NA
CDR3aa: CASGPTGNTGELFF
CDR3nt: TGTGCTAGTGGCCCGACAGGGAACACCGGGGAGCTGTTTTTT

v_gene: TRBV18
abundance: NA
j_gene: TRBJ2-3
d_gene: TRBD2
CDR3aa: CASSPYGLADTDTQYF
CDR3nt: TGTGCCAGCTCACCGTACGGCCTAGCGGACACAGATACGCAGTATTTT

v_gene: TRBV7-8
abundance: once
j_gene: TRBJ1-1
d_gene: NA
CDR3aa: CASSLSRGAGSLNTEAFF
CDR3nt: TGTGCCAGCAGCTTAAGTCGGGGGGCCGGATCCTTGAACACTGAAGCTTTCTTT

v_gene: TRBV11-2
abundance: few
j_gene: TRBJ2-1
d_gene: TRBD2
CDR3aa: CASSRTASGGADEQFF
CDR3nt: TGTGCCAGCAGCCGTACGGCTAGCGGGGGGGCCGATGAGCAGTTCTTC

v_gene: TRBV10-1
abundance: NA
j_gene: TRBJ2-7
d_gene: NA
CDR3aa: CASSPTDGYEQYF
CDR3nt: TGCGCCAGCAGCCCGACTGACGGGTACGAGCAGTACTTC

v_gene: TRBV19
abundance: NA
j_gene: TRBJ1-2
d_gene: NA
CDR3aa: CASRPDSNYGYTF
CDR3nt: TGTGCCAGTAGGCCGGACAGCAACTATGGCTACACCTTC

v_gene: TRBV2
abundance: NA
j_gene: TRBJ2-7
d_gene: TRBD1
CDR3aa: CASSELKGAKQGRSSYEQYF
CDR3nt: TGTGCCAGCAGTGAGCTCAAGGGGGCGAAACAGGGGCGTAGCTCCTACGAGCAGTACTTC

v_gene: TRBV15
abundance: NA
j_gene: TRBJ1-2
d_gene: NA
CDR3aa: CATSDGQGWGYGYTF
CDR3nt: TGTGCCACCAGCGACGGGCAGGGCTGGGGCTATGGCTACACCTTC

v_gene: TRBV6-5
abundance: once
j_gene: TRBJ2-7
d_gene: TRBD2
CDR3aa: CASMWTSGSYEQYF
CDR3nt: TGTGCCAGCATGTGGACTAGCGGGAGTTACGAGCAGTACTTC

v_gene: TRBV18
abundance: NA
j_gene: TRBJ2-1
d_gene: TRBD2
CDR3aa: CASSPGLAGGDEQFF
CDR3nt: TGTGCCAGCTCACCGGGACTAGCGGGGGGAGATGAGCAGTTCTTC

v_gene: TRBV10-3
abundance: NA
j_gene: TRBJ2-5
d_gene: TRBD2
CDR3aa: CATGLAGGQETQYF
CDR3nt: TGTGCCACCGGACTAGCGGGGGGTCAAGAGACCCAGTACTTC

v_gene: TRBV9
abundance: NA
j_gene: TRBJ1-1
d_gene: TRBD1
CDR3aa: CASSAGRQGSLNTEAFF
CDR3nt: TGTGCCAGCAGCGCAGGACGACAGGGGTCCCTGAACACTGAAGCTTTCTTT

v_gene: TRBV7-2
abundance: once
j_gene: TRBJ2-3
d_gene: NA
CDR3aa: CASSLARGTDTQYF
CDR3nt: TGTGCCAGCAGCTTAGCCAGGGGCACAGATACGCAGTATTTT

v_gene: TRBV25-1
abundance: NA
j_gene: TRBJ1-1
d_gene: TRBD1
CDR3aa: CASGTGGIAFF
CDR3nt: TGTGCCAGCGGGACAGGGGGCATTGCTTTCTTT

v_gene: TRBV9
abundance: NA
j_gene: TRBJ2-1
d_gene: TRBD2
CDR3aa: CASSVSSGVYNEQFF
CDR3nt: TGTGCCAGCAGCGTAAGTAGCGGGGTCTACAATGAGCAGTTCTTC

v_gene: TRBV30
abundance: NA
j_gene: TRBJ2-7
d_gene: TRBD2
CDR3aa: CAWRFGTIKYEQYF
CDR3nt: TGTGCCTGGAGATTCGGGACTATTAAATACGAGCAGTACTTC

v_gene: TRBV7-2
abundance: NA
j_gene: TRBJ1-1
d_gene: NA
CDR3aa: CASSPTRGWSAEAFF
CDR3nt: TGTGCCAGCAGCCCCACGCGGGGTTGGTCGGCTGAAGCTTTCTTT

v_gene: TRBV13
abundance: NA
j_gene: TRBJ2-6
d_gene: TRBD1
CDR3aa: CASSPGTGASGANVLTF
CDR3nt: TGTGCCAGCAGCCCCGGGACAGGAGCCTCTGGGGCCAACGTCCTGACTTTC

v_gene: TRBV27
abundance: few
j_gene: TRBJ1-2
d_gene: TRBD1
CDR3aa: CASSPDRGNYGYTF
CDR3nt: TGTGCCAGCAGTCCGGACAGGGGAAACTATGGCTACACCTTC

v_gene: TRBV5-4
abundance: once
j_gene: TRBJ1-1
d_gene: NA
CDR3aa: CASSSTVKNTEAFF
CDR3nt: TGTGCCAGCAGCTCGACAGTTAAGAACACTGAAGCTTTCTTT

v_gene: TRBV6-1
abundance: NA
j_gene: TRBJ2-7
d_gene: TRBD2
CDR3aa: CASSEGLAGVIYEQYF
CDR3nt: TGTGCCAGCAGTGAAGGACTAGCGGGGGTTATTTACGAGCAGTACTTC

v_gene: TRBV9
abundance: few
j_gene: TRBJ1-1
d_gene: NA
CDR3aa: CASSVDLAVNTEAFF
CDR3nt: TGTGCCAGCAGCGTAGATTTGGCAGTGAACACTGAAGCTTTCTTT

v_gene: TRBV4-3
abundance: NA
j_gene: TRBJ1-2
d_gene: NA
CDR3aa: CASSQLPGDGYGYTF
CDR3nt: TGCGCCAGCAGCCAATTACCGGGGGACGGCTATGGCTACACCTTC

v_gene: TRBV18
abundance: NA
j_gene: TRBJ2-5
d_gene: TRBD1
CDR3aa: CASWDRTKETQYF
CDR3nt: TGTGCCAGCTGGGACAGAACCAAAGAGACCCAGTACTTC

v_gene: TRBV9
abundance: once
j_gene: TRBJ1-4
d_gene: NA
CDR3aa: CASSGDTANEKLFF
CDR3nt: TGTGCCAGCAGCGGGGACACCGCAAATGAAAAACTGTTTTTT

v_gene: TRBV28
abundance: NA
j_gene: TRBJ1-1
d_gene: TRBD1
CDR3aa: CAGQGAGETEAFF
CDR3nt: TGTGCCGGACAGGGGGCAGGCGAGACTGAAGCTTTCTTT

v_gene: TRBV29-1
abundance: NA
j_gene: TRBJ2-5
d_gene: NA
CDR3aa: CSPPVQETQYF
CDR3nt: TGCAGCCCTCCGGTCCAAGAGACCCAGTACTTC

v_gene: TRBV7-9
abundance: NA
j_gene: TRBJ1-1
d_gene: NA
CDR3aa: CASSYYGQEAFF
CDR3nt: TGTGCCAGCAGCTACTACGGACAGGAAGCTTTCTTT

v_gene: TRBV12-5
abundance: NA
j_gene: TRBJ2-7
d_gene: TRBD2
CDR3aa: CASGNPGLAGATYEQYF
CDR3nt: TGTGCTAGTGGTAACCCGGGACTAGCGGGGGCAACCTACGAGCAGTACTTC

v_gene: TRBV5-1
abundance: NA
j_gene: TRBJ2-7
d_gene: TRBD2
CDR3aa: CASGAGEPYEQYF
CDR3nt: TGCGCCAGCGGGGCGGGAGAACCCTACGAGCAGTACTTC

v_gene: TRBV19
abundance: NA
j_gene: TRBJ2-5
d_gene: NA
CDR3aa: CASSPRDKKTQYF
CDR3nt: TGTGCCAGTAGTCCCCGGGACAAAAAGACCCAGTACTTC

v_gene: TRBV28
abundance: NA
j_gene: TRBJ1-2
d_gene: TRBD1
CDR3aa: CASSLWEQGSGYTF
CDR3nt: TGTGCCAGCAGTTTATGGGAACAGGGGTCCGGCTACACCTTC

v_gene: TRBV4-1
abundance: NA
j_gene: TRBJ2-1
d_gene: NA
CDR3aa: CASSHDTQQGYEQFF
CDR3nt: TGCGCCAGCAGCCACGATACTCAACAGGGCTATGAGCAGTTCTTC

v_gene: TRBV6-5
abundance: NA
j_gene: TRBJ1-5
d_gene: NA
CDR3aa: CASRLYSNQPQHF
CDR3nt: TGTGCCAGCAGATTATATAGCAATCAGCCCCAGCATTTT

v_gene: TRBV19
abundance: NA
j_gene: TRBJ1-5
d_gene: NA
CDR3aa: CASSVASGSNQPQHF
CDR3nt: TGTGCCAGTAGTGTAGCCTCGGGGAGCAATCAGCCCCAGCATTTT

v_gene: TRBV14
abundance: NA
j_gene: TRBJ1-2
d_gene: NA
CDR3aa: CASSPAVVNYGYTF
CDR3nt: TGTGCCAGCAGCCCCGCGGTAGTTAACTATGGCTACACCTTC

v_gene: TRBV7-6
abundance: NA
j_gene: TRBJ2-7
d_gene: NA
CDR3aa: CASSPLDRADYEQYF
CDR3nt: TGTGCCAGCAGCCCACTCGACAGAGCCGATTACGAGCAGTACTTC

v_gene: TRBV7-2
abundance: NA
j_gene: TRBJ1-1
d_gene: NA
CDR3aa: CASSLIRGTNTEAFF
CDR3nt: TGTGCCAGCAGCTTAATCAGGGGAACTAACACTGAAGCTTTCTTT

v_gene: TRBV7-2
abundance: NA
j_gene: TRBJ2-7
d_gene: NA
CDR3aa: CASSPDSTRSYEQYF
CDR3nt: TGTGCCAGCAGCCCGGACAGCACTCGGTCCTACGAGCAGTACTTC